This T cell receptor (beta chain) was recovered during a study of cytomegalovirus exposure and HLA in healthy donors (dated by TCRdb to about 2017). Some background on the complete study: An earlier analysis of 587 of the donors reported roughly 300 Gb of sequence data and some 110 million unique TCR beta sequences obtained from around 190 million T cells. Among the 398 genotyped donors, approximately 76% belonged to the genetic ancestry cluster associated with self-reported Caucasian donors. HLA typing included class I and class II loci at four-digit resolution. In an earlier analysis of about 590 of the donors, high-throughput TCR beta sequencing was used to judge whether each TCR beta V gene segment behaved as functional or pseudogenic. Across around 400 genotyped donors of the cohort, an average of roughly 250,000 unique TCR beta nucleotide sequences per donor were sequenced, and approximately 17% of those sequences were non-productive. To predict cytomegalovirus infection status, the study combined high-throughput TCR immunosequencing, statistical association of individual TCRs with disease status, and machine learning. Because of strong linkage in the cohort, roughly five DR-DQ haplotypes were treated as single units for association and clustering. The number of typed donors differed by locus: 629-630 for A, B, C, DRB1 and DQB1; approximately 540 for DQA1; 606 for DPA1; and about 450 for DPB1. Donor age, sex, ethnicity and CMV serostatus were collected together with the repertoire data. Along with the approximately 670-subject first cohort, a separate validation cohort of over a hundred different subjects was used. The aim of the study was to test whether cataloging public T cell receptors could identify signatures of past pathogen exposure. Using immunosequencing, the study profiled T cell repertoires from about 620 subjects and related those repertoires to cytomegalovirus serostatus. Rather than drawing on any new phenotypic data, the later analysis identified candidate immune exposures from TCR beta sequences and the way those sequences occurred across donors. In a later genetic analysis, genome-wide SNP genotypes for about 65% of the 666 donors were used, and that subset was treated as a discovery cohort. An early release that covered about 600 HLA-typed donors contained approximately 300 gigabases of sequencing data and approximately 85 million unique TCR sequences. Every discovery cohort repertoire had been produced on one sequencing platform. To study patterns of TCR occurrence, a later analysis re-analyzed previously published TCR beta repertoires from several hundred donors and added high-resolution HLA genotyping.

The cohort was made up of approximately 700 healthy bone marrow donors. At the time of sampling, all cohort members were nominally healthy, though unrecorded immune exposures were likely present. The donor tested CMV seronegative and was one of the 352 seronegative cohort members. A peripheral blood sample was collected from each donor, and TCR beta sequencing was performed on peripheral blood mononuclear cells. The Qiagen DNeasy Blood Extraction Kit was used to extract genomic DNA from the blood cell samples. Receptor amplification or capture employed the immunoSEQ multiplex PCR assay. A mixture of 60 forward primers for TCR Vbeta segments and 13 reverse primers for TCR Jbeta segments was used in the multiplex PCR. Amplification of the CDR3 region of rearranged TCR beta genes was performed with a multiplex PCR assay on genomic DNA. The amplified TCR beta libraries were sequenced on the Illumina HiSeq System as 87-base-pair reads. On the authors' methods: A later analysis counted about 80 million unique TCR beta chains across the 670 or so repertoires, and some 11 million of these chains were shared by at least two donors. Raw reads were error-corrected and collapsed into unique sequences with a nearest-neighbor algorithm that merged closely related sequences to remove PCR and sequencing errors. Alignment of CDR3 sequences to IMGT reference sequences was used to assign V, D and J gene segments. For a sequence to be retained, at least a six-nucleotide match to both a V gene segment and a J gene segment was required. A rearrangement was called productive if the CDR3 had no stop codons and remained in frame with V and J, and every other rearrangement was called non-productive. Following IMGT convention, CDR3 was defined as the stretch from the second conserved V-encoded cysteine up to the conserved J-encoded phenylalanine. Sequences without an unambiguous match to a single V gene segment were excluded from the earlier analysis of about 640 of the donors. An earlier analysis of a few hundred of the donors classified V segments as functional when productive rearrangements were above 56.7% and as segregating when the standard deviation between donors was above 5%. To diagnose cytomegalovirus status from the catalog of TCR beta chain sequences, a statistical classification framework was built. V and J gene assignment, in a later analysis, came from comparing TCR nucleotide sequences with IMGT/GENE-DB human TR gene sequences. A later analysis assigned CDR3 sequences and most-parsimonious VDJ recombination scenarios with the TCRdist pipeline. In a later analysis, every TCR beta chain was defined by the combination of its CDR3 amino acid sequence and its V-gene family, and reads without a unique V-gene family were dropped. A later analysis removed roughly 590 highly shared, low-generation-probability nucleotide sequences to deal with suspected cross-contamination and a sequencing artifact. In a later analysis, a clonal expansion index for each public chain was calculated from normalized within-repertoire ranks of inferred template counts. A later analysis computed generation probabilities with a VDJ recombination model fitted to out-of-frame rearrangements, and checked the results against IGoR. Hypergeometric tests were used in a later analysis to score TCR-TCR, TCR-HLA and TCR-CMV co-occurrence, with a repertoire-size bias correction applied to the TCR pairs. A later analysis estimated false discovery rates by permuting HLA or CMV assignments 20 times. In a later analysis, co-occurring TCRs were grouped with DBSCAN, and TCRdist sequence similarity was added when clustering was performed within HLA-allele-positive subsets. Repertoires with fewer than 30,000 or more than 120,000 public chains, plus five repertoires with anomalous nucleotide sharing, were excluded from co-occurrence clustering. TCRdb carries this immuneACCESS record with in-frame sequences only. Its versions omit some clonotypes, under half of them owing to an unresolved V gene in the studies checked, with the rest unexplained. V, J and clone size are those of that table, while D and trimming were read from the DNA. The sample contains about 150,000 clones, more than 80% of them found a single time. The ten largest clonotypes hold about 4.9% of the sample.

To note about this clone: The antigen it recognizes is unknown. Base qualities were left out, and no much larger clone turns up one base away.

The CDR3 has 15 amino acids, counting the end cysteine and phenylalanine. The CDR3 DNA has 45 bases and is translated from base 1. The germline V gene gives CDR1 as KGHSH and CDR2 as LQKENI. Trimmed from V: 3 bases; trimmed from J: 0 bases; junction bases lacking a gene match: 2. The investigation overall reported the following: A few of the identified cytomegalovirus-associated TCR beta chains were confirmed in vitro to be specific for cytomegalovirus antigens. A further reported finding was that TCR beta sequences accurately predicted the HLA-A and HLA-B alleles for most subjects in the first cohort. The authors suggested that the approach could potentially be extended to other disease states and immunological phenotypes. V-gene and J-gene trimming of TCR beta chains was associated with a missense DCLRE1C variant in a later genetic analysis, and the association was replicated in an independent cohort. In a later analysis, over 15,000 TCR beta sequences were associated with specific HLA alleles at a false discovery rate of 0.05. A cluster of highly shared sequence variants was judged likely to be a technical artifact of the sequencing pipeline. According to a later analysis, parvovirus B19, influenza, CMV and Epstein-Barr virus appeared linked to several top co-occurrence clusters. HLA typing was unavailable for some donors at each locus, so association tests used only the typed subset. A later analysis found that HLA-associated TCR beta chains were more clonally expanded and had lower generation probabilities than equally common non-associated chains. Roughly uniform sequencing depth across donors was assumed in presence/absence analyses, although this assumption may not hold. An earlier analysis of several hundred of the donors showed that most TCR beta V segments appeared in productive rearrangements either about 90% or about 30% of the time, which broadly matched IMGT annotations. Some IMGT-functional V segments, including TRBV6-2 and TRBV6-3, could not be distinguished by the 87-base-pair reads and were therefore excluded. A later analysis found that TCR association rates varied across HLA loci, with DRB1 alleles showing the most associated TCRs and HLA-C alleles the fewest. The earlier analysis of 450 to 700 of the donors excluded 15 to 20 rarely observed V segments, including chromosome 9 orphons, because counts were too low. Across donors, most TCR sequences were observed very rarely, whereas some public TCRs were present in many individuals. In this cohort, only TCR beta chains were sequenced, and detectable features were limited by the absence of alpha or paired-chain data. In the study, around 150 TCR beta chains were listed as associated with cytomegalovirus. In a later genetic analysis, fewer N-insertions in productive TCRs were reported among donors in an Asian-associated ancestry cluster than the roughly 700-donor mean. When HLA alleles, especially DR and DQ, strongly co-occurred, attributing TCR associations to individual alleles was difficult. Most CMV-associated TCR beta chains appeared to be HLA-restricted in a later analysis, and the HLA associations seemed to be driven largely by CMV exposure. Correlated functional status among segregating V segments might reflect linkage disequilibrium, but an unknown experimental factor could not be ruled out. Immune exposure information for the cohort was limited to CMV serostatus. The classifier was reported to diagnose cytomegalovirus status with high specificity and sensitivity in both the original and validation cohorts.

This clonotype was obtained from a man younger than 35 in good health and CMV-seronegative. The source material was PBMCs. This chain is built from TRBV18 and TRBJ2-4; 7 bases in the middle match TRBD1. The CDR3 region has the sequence CASSPQGVAKNIQYF. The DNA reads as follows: TGTGCCAGCTCACCTCAGGGGGTAGCCAAAAACATTCAGTACTTC.